These 27 T cell receptor beta chains came from one sample sequenced in a study of shared clonotypes between healthy human individuals. Here immunoSEQ multiplex PCR was the method, and the copy in TCRdb shows in-frame clones only, minus some. Among more than 850,000 clones, 75% to 80% were seen once, and the ten largest hold under 0.6%. The source material was memory CD4+ T cells from PBMCs. Subset specified: CD45RA-negative fraction. The receptors shown here come from a man aged 18 to 35 in good health. Some clones in this sample may be carry-over from other donors' samples.

The rearrangement links TRBV4-3 to TRBJ1-4; maybe TRBD1 (5 bases). The CDR3 spans 14 residues. Germline V gene data show CDR1 as LGHNA and CDR2 as YSLEER. V lost 2 bases, J lost 8 bases, and 12 bases lay in between. The CDR3 DNA reads TGCGCCAGCAGCCAACAGGGTTTCGGGGAAAAACTGTTTTTT. Translated: CASSQQGFGEKLFF.

The V call is TRBV13, the J call TRBJ1-5, with 7 bases matching TRBD1. V shed 4 bases, J shed 4 bases, and the junction held 4 bases outside the gene matches. CDR1 is PRHDT and CDR2 is FYEKMQ in the germline V gene (reference sequence). The CDR3 totals 14 residues. The CDR3 loop is CASSSGTANQPQHF. The CDR3 region has the DNA TGTGCCAGCAGCTCCGGGACAGCGAATCAGCCCCAGCATTTT.

This clone turned up a few times. J is TRBJ2-3 and V is TRBV7-9; 12 positions match TRBD2. CDR3 size: 18 residues. Per the germline V gene, CDR1 is SEHNR and CDR2 is FQNEAQ (reference sequence). Unmatched junction bases numbered 13, after V lost 3 bases and J lost 6 bases. The CDR3 sequence is CASSFPYRLAGVRDTQYF. The CDR3 region has the DNA TGTGCCAGCAGCTTTCCTTATCGACTAGCGGGAGTGAGGGATACGCAGTATTTT. The complete variable domain, with remaining parts taken from reference TRBV7-9 and TRBJ2-3, reads DTGVSQNPRHKITKRGQNVTFRCDPISEHNRLYWYRQTLGQGPEFLTYFQNEAQLEKSRLLSDRFSAERPKGSFSTLEIQRTEQGDSAMYLCASSFPYRLAGVRDTQYFGPGTRLTVL.

This chain connects TRBV19 to TRBJ2-7; D might be TRBD2 (7 bases). This CDR3 region has 15 residues. Germline lookup yields CDR1 LNHDA and CDR2 SQIVND (reference sequence). The V end was cut by 3 bases, the J end by 1 base, with 13 bases between. CDR3 nucleotide sequence: TGTGCCAGTAGTATGGGCAGGGGAGGGTCCTACGAGCAGTACTTC. Its translation: CASSMGRGGSYEQYF.

This clone was detected only once. The chain recombines TRBV9 with TRBJ1-1; maybe TRBD1 (6 bases). Germline values: CDR1 SGDLS, CDR2 YYNGEE. CDR3 length: 15 amino acids. V gave up 3 bases and J gave up 1 base, with 13 bases separating them. Here the CDR3 reads CASSEQGRRNTEAFF. The CDR3, as DNA: TGTGCCAGCAGCGAGCAGGGGAGAAGGAACACTGAAGCTTTCTTT.

This clone was seen more than once but under ten times. The chain links TRBV7-2 to TRBJ1-1; 9 nucleotides match TRBD1. The V gene end was trimmed by 5 bases and the J gene end by 11 bases; junction bases not matched to a gene: 9. The CDR3 has 13 amino acids. Germline V gene data show CDR1 as SGHTA and CDR2 as FQGNSA. CDR3 bases: TGTGCCAGCAGCATCCCGACAGGGGGTTTGGCTTTCTTT. Its protein is CASSIPTGGLAFF.

The V and J genes are TRBV28 and TRBJ2-2; D uncertain. CDR1 MDHEN and CDR2 SYDVKM come from the germline V gene. The CDR3 sequence is 14 residues long. V gave up 4 bases and J gave up 4 bases, with 10 bases separating them. The CDR3 loop is CASSSPPVTGELFF. DNA for the CDR3: TGTGCCAGCAGTTCCCCCCCCGTCACCGGGGAGCTGTTTTTT.

This chain links TRBV21-1 with TRBJ2-7; TRBD2 was called by the table and not checked on the DNA. TRBV21-1 is tagged as a pseudogene. The CDR3 is 19 residues long. The DNA for the CDR3 is TGTGCCAGCAGCAAGGTGAGAGTAGGCGCGCTAGTACCCTCCTACGAGCAGTACTTC. Residues: CASSKVRVGALVPSYEQYF.

The gene calls are TRBV28 and TRBJ1-5; D gene ambiguous. Germline values: CDR1 MDHEN, CDR2 SYDVKM. The CDR3 is 14 residues long. V lost 5 bases and J 4 bases, leaving 12 bases between the germline ends. The CDR3 DNA reads TGTGCCAGCAGTAGGGAGGTCCTAAATCAGCCCCAGCATTTT. Protein product: CASSREVLNQPQHF.

The V call is TRBV6-6, the J call TRBJ1-5, with D unclear. This CDR3 spans 13 amino acids. Germline CDR1 MNHNY, CDR2 SVGAGI (reference sequence). Trimming pared 0 bases from V and 4 bases from J, leaving 4 bases between. The CDR3 loop reads CASSYSANQPQHF. CDR3 bases: TGTGCCAGCAGTTACTCAGCGAATCAGCCCCAGCATTTT.

This clone has a handful of counts. CDR3 DNA: TGTGCCAGCAGCGTAGCTGATAGGTCCCCCGGAGGCTACACCTTC. It is translated as CASSVADRSPGGYTF. The V gene is TRBV9, the J gene TRBJ1-2, with D unresolved. Germline lookup yields CDR1 SGDLS and CDR2 YYNGEE. CDR3 length: 15 residues. Trimming pared 0 bases from V and 8 bases from J, leaving 17 bases between. The full variable domain, its missing parts supplied by reference TRBV9 and TRBJ1-2, is DSGVTQTPKHLITATGQRVTLRCSPRSGDLSVYWYQQSLDQGLQFLIQYYNGEERAKGNILERFSAQQFPDLHSELNLSSLELGDSALYFCASSVADRSPGGYTFGSGTRLTVV.

V and J are TRBV5-1 and TRBJ2-6, with a possible D match to TRBD1 (6 bases). Germline loops: CDR1 SGHRS, CDR2 YFSETQ. Trimming pared 5 bases from V and 0 bases from J, leaving 12 bases between. The CDR3 loop spans 16 amino acids. CDR3 protein: CASRTGTLSGANVLTF. In DNA, the CDR3 is TGCGCCAGCAGGACAGGCACTCTCTCTGGGGCCAACGTCCTGACTTTC.

The gene calls are TRBV5-1 and TRBJ2-1; possibly TRBD2 for D (5 bases). Deletions cut 3 bases from V and 8 bases from J, with 15 bases between. This CDR3 has 14 amino acids. The V gene's germline CDR1 is SGHRS and CDR2 YFSETQ. In DNA form, the CDR3 reads TGCGCCAGCAGCTACGGACTGGGTGGGGATGAGCAGTTCTTC. Translated: CASSYGLGGDEQFF.

This rearrangement joins TRBV7-2 to TRBJ2-1; TRBD2 matches at 13 bases. Trimming removed 5 bases from V and 7 bases from J; junction bases left unmatched: 8. The CDR3 is made up of 16 amino acids. CDR1 is SGHTA, CDR2 FQGNSA, per germline. The CDR3 region is CASSPTSGRAGNEQFF. The CDR3 DNA is TGTGCCAGCAGCCCTACTAGCGGGAGGGCCGGGAATGAGCAGTTCTTC. Based on the CDR3 plus reference TRBV7-2 and TRBJ2-1, the full variable domain is GAGVSQSPSNKVTEKGKDVELRCDPISGHTALYWYRQSLGQGLEFLIYFQGNSAPDKSGLPSDRFSAERTGGSVSTLTIQRTQQEDSAVYLCASSPTSGRAGNEQFFGPGTRLTVL.

The V call is TRBV2, the J call TRBJ2-5; 14 bases are a match to TRBD2. TRBJ2-7 matches the DNA end more closely, so the J call is doubtful. The CDR3 is made up of 16 amino acids. Germline loops: CDR1 SNHLY, CDR2 FYNNEI. The CDR3 DNA sequence: TGTGCCAGCACTAGGACTAGCGGGAGGTCCTCCTACGAGCAGTACTTC. It is translated as CASTRTSGRSSYEQYF.

This clone was seen only once. J is TRBJ2-4 and V is TRBV5-1; no clear D gene. V gave up 0 bases and J gave up 1 base, with 8 bases separating them. There are 15 residues in the CDR3. The germline V gene has CDR1 SGHRS and CDR2 YFSETQ. As DNA, the CDR3 is TGCGCCAGCAGCTTGGATGGGGTGGCCAAAAACATTCAGTACTTC. It specifies CASSLDGVAKNIQYF.

V is TRBV5-1 and J is TRBJ2-3; D perhaps matches TRBD2 (5 bases). With 1 base removed from V and 4 bases from J, the gap between germline ends came to 7 bases. CDR3 length equals 13 residues. Germline V lookup: CDR1 SGHRS, CDR2 YFSETQ. The CDR3 coding sequence is TGCGCCAGCAGCTTGAAGGGAGCAGATACGCAGTATTTT. Translated, it gives CASSLKGADTQYF.

This clone has a handful of counts. Possible read error: a much larger clone is one base away. Other DNA sequences from this sample encode an identical CDR3 as well. The chain joins TRBV7-2 to TRBJ2-7; no clear D. The germline gives CDR1 SGHTA, CDR2 FQGNSA. Trimming stripped 1 base from V and 0 bases from J, with 7 bases between. This CDR3 has 14 residues. The CDR3 sequence: CASSLGLGSYEQYF. The CDR3 DNA sequence: TGTGCCAGCAGCTTAGGGCTGGGCTCCTACGAGCAGTACTTC. Based on the CDR3 plus reference TRBV7-2 and TRBJ2-7, the full variable domain is GAGVSQSPSNKVTEKGKDVELRCDPISGHTALYWYRQSLGQGLEFLIYFQGNSAPDKSGLPSDRFSAERTGGSVSTLTIQRTQQEDSAVYLCASSLGLGSYEQYFGPGTRLTVT.

The chain links TRBV19 to TRBJ2-2; D may be TRBD2 (7 bases). Germline V gene data show CDR1 as LNHDA and CDR2 as SQIVND (reference sequence). The CDR3 loop spans 16 amino acids. Trimming removed 10 bases from V and 4 bases from J, with 22 bases in between. CDR3 protein: CAIRARGRGVTGELFF. The CDR3 bases are TGTGCCATTAGGGCGCGGGGGCGCGGAGTCACCGGGGAGCTGTTTTTT.

The chain carries TRBV4-3 and TRBJ2-2; D not certain. Germline values: CDR1 LGHNA, CDR2 YSLEER. The CDR3 totals 16 residues. V lost 0 bases to trimming and J lost 5 bases, with 13 bases between them. CDR3 loop: CASSQDVGGETGELFF. The CDR3 DNA reads TGCGCCAGCAGCCAAGATGTTGGTGGAGAGACCGGGGAGCTGTTTTTT.

The V call is TRBV15, the J call TRBJ2-2; D may be TRBD1 (6 bases). The CDR3 covers 14 residues. Trimming took off 3 bases at V and 6 bases at J, with 11 bases between the two ends. Looked up from germline, CDR1 is LNHNV and CDR2 is YYDKDF (reference sequence). CDR3 in DNA: TGTGCCACCAGCAGCCCTCAGGGGCCCGGGGAGCTGTTTTTT. Residues: CATSSPQGPGELFF. Looking up the rest from reference TRBV15 and TRBJ2-2 gives the full variable domain: DAMVIQNPRYQVTQFGKPVTLSCSQTLNHNVMYWYQQKSSQAPKLLFHYYDKDFNNEADTPDNFQSRRPNTSFCFLDIRSPGLGDTAMYLCATSSPQGPGELFFGEGSRLTVL.

This chain connects TRBV11-2 to TRBJ2-7; D possibly corresponds to TRBD1 (7 bases). This CDR3 region has 14 residues. The ends were cut back, 4 bases at V and 6 bases at J, with 16 bases in the middle. In germline, CDR1 is SGHAT, CDR2 FQNNGV. The CDR3 loop is CASSWTQGGVEQYF. CDR3 sequence (DNA): TGTGCCAGCAGCTGGACGCAGGGGGGCGTCGAGCAGTACTTC.

The chain is built from TRBV5-1 and TRBJ1-2; no firm D call. The CDR3 is 14 residues long. V shed 3 bases and J shed 0 bases, with 9 bases lying between them. Germline V gives CDR1 SGHRS, CDR2 YFSETQ. CDR3 coding DNA: TGCGCCAGCAGCTCCCGGACGGCTAACTATGGCTACACCTTC. Translating gives CASSSRTANYGYTF.

On this clone itself: A junction boundary mismatches the germline segment, possibly from a read error. This chain links TRBV6-5 with TRBJ1-2; TRBD1 matches 9 bases. Germline V gene sequence: CDR1 MNHEY, CDR2 SVGAGI. The CDR3 covers 14 residues. CDR3 region: CASRGTGYNHGYTF. The CDR3 DNA sequence: TGTGCCAGCAGGGGGACAGGGTATAACCATGGCTACACCTTC.

The rearrangement uses TRBV30 and TRBJ2-5; D is possibly TRBD1 (5 bases). The V end was cut by 1 base, the J end by 9 bases, with 12 bases between. Germline values: CDR1 GTSNPN, CDR2 SVGIG (reference sequence). This CDR3 contains 12 residues. This chain's CDR3 is CAWSAGIGSQYF. In DNA form, the CDR3 reads TGTGCCTGGAGTGCAGGGATTGGGTCCCAGTACTTC.

This clone has just a few counts. The V and J genes are TRBV4-1 and TRBJ2-7, with D unresolved. Germline CDR1 and CDR2: MGHRA and YSYEKL. Trimming pared 3 bases from V and 5 bases from J, leaving 14 bases between. The CDR3 spans 14 residues. Written as DNA, the CDR3 is TGCGCCAGCAGCCAGATGACCGCTCGGGACGAGCAGTACTTC. Its translation is CASSQMTARDEQYF.

J is TRBJ1-2 and V is TRBV28; tentatively, D is TRBD1 (6 bases). Trimming took 7 bases from V and 5 from J, leaving 17 bases between them. The germline V gene encodes CDR1 MDHEN and CDR2 SYDVKM. The CDR3 has 14 amino acids. The CDR3 DNA reads TGTGCCAGCAACGAAGGGGGGGGCCCGTATGGCTACACCTTC. This translates into CASNEGGGPYGYTF.